The 18 T cell receptor beta chains reported below all come from one sample, sequenced in a study of blood T cells in healthy people across ages. Through a sample-barcoded 5' primer and a J-beta primer mix, a second PCR was run for about 6 to 11 cycles. TCRdb recomputed calls from the 5' RACE reads with MiXCR, one row per CDR3 protein. The table includes some 1.1 million distinct CDR3 sequences, around two fifths detected once. Material: blood. The origin of the receptors is a man between 18 and 35 years old in good health.

This clonotype was detected a few times. This chain uses TRBV4-2 with TRBJ1-1; D is ambiguous. Trimming took off 1 base at V and 0 bases at J, with 12 bases between the two ends. Germline CDR1 and CDR2: LGHNA and YNFKEQ. CDR3 length: 16 amino acids. CDR3 DNA: TGTGCCAGCAGCCAAGTTGGGGTCAGCATGAACACTGAAGCTTTCTTT. It encodes CASSQVGVSMNTEAFF.

As for this clonotype: The junction differs from germline at one of its ends, possibly a read error. This chain joins TRBV15 and TRBJ1-5; a weak D match, TRBD1 (5 bases). The CDR3 length is 16 residues. Germline lookup yields CDR1 LNHNV and CDR2 YYDKDF (reference sequence). In DNA, the CDR3 is TGCGCCACCAGCAGAGATCCTGGGGGTTTGGATCAGCCCCAGCATTTT. Translated, it gives CATSRDPGGLDQPQHF.

This clonotype was detected only a few times. The chain employs TRBV3-1 and TRBJ2-5; no definite D call. The closer fit of TRBJ2-7 to the DNA end suggests the J call may be wrong. CDR3 length equals 15 residues. Germline V gene sequence: CDR1 LGHDT, CDR2 YNNKEL (reference sequence). CDR3 loop: CASSHFLVGSNEQYF. In nucleotides, the CDR3 is TGTGCCAGCAGCCACTTTCTAGTAGGGTCGAACGAGCAGTACTTC.

The chain links TRBV27 to TRBJ2-7, with D uncertain. V was cut by 2 bases and J by 2 bases, with 7 bases left in between. This CDR3 region has 13 residues. Germline CDR1 MNHEY, CDR2 SMNVEV (reference sequence). The CDR3 sequence is CASSLGWAYEQYF. Here the CDR3 DNA reads TGTGCCAGCAGTTTAGGATGGGCCTACGAGCAGTACTTC.

This chain uses TRBV4-2 with TRBJ1-6; tentatively, D is TRBD1 (5 bases). The CDR3 covers 16 residues. Deletions cut 6 bases from V and 6 bases from J, with 18 bases between. From germline, CDR1 is LGHNA and CDR2 YNFKEQ. CDR3 coding DNA: TGTGCCAGCAGTCCAAGGGGTGGAGGCCTTAATTCACCCCTCCACTTT. It specifies CASSPRGGGLNSPLHF.

This clonotype was seen a few times. The chain joins TRBV20-1 to TRBJ2-5; 7 nucleotides match TRBD2. This CDR3 is 14 amino acids long. Germline CDR1 is DFQATT and CDR2 is SNEGSKA (reference sequence). V gave up 4 bases and J gave up 0 bases; unmatched junction bases: 5. The CDR3 DNA reads as TGCAGTGCTACCGGGCTAGCGGACCAAGAGACCCAGTACTTC. It encodes CSATGLADQETQYF.

Only a few counts were recorded for this clonotype. The genes are TRBV4-1 and TRBJ2-6, with D perhaps TRBD1 or TRBD2 (5 bases each). Germline V lookup: CDR1 MGHRA, CDR2 YSYEKL. Trimming cost V 2 bases and J 2 bases, with 13 bases left between them. CDR3 length: 17 amino acids. For the CDR3, the DNA is TGCGCCAGCAGCCAAATCGGGAAGGGGACTGGGGCCAACGTCCTGACTTTC. Translation gives CASSQIGKGTGANVLTF.

This clonotype was recorded at least ten times. Here the CDR3 DNA reads TGTGCCATCAGGGAAGACTTACAGGGAAAGTACGAGCAGTACTTC. It translates to CAIREDLQGKYEQYF. V is TRBV10-3 and J is TRBJ2-7, with a possible D match to TRBD1 (6 bases). Germline-derived CDR1 and CDR2 are ENHRY and SYGVKD. V was pared by 6 bases and J by 4 bases, with 19 bases between. The CDR3 is 15 amino acids.

V usage is TRBV27 and J usage is TRBJ2-7, with D unresolved. Germline V gene sequence: CDR1 MNHEY, CDR2 SMNVEV (reference sequence). Trimming removed 1 base from V and 7 bases from J, with 14 bases in between. The CDR3 sequence is 14 residues long. DNA for the CDR3: TGTGCCAGCAGTTTATTACCAGTTTCCAATGAGCAGTACTTC. Amino acids: CASSLLPVSNEQYF.

This clonotype has just a few counts. This chain links TRBV10-3 with TRBJ1-1, with D possibly TRBD1 on 5 matching bases. V was clipped by 0 bases and J by 8 bases, with 10 bases between them. CDR3 length: 13 residues. Germline CDR1 is ENHRY and CDR2 is SYGVKD. This CDR3 is CAISESSAGEAFF. The CDR3 region has the DNA TGTGCCATCAGTGAGTCGTCGGCAGGGGAAGCTTTCTTT.

V gene TRBV27 combines with J gene TRBJ1-4; the match to TRBD1 covers 8 bases. This CDR3 has 17 amino acids. V trimming: 6 bases; J trimming: 8 bases; junction bases outside the gene matches: 17. The V gene's germline CDR1 is MNHEY and CDR2 SMNVEV (reference sequence). This CDR3 reads CASRAPYPDRGWEKLFF. Here the CDR3 DNA reads TGTGCCAGCAGGGCTCCTTACCCTGACAGGGGTTGGGAAAAACTGTTTTTT.

The chain has TRBV6-2 or TRBV6-3 and TRBJ1-5; perhaps TRBD1 as D (5 bases). Germline assignment: CDR1 MNHEY and CDR2 SVGEGT. The CDR3 loop spans 16 amino acids. V was cut by 1 base and J by 0 bases, with 10 bases left in between. The CDR3 protein is CASSYWGRYSNQPQHF. The CDR3 DNA sequence: TGTGCCAGCAGTTACTGGGGCCGGTATAGCAATCAGCCCCAGCATTTT.

The chain recombines TRBV9 with TRBJ2-1; TRBD2 matches 10 bases. CDR1 and CDR2 (germline): SGDLS, YYNGEE. V was pared by 3 bases and J by 10 bases, with 4 bases of the junction left unmatched. The CDR3 is 13 residues long. CDR3 bases: TGTGCCAGCAGCGGGACTAGCGGAAACGAGCAGTTCTTC. Its translation: CASSGTSGNEQFF.

This clonotype was detected ten times or more. The chain uses TRBV20-1 and TRBJ2-3; 9 positions match TRBD2. The CDR3 loop spans 14 amino acids. Germline-derived CDR1 and CDR2 are DFQATT and SNEGSKA (reference sequence). J lost 3 bases, V lost 1 base, and 2 bases had no gene match. As DNA, the CDR3 is TGCAGTGCTAGAGGCCTAGCGGGGACAGATACGCAGTATTTT. Encoded protein: CSARGLAGTDTQYF.

For this clonotype: This may arise from a read error, as a much more abundant clone is one base away. The genes are TRBV5-1 and TRBJ2-1; maybe TRBD2 (6 bases). V was shortened by 4 bases and J by 5 bases, with 16 bases between the two germline ends. The CDR3 totals 15 residues. CDR1 is SGHRS and CDR2 is YFSETQ in the germline V gene. CDR3 DNA: TGCGCCAGCAGCGCTAGCGAGGGGATGGACAATGAGCAGTTCTTC. Translating it yields CASSASEGMDNEQFF.

The rearrangement joins TRBV30 to TRBJ2-3, with D possibly matching TRBD1 (6 bases). This CDR3 region has 16 residues. The V end lost 0 bases, the J end lost 2 bases, and 15 bases lay between the germline ends. Germline loops: CDR1 GTSNPN, CDR2 SVGIG (reference sequence). The CDR3 region is CAWSVSSGVYTDTQYF. DNA for the CDR3: TGTGCCTGGAGTGTATCGTCAGGGGTCTACACAGATACGCAGTATTTT.

This clonotype was picked up many times. The chain couples TRBV29-1 to TRBJ2-1, with 8 bases fitting TRBD1. The germline V gene has CDR1 SQVTM and CDR2 ANQGSEA. The J segment lost 0 bases and the V segment lost 2 bases, leaving 6 bases of the junction unmatched. This CDR3 region has 16 residues. CDR3 loop: CSVEPRGQSSYNEQFF. The CDR3 DNA reads as TGCAGCGTTGAACCCAGGGGGCAAAGCTCCTACAATGAGCAGTTCTTC.

V is TRBV2 and J is TRBJ1-1, with D uncertain. With 2 bases removed from V and 10 bases from J, the gap between germline ends came to 14 bases. The CDR3 contains 13 residues. The germline gives CDR1 SNHLY, CDR2 FYNNEI. The CDR3 protein is CASSERVDPAAFF. Here the CDR3 DNA reads TGTGCCAGCAGTGAAAGAGTGGACCCGGCAGCTTTCTTT.